The entry below gives a single T cell receptor (beta chain) sequence along with its context. Its antigen is undetermined. These data originate in a study of OX40 agonist ivuxolimab in advanced cancers. Across the whole study: Three patients got partial responses; one had hepatocellular carcinoma and two had cutaneous melanoma.

Overall study results and limits: On average, CD8+ T cells had more expanded clones than CD4+. At doses 0.1 to 3.0 mg/kg, CD4+ and CD8+ clones expanded. Near-lowest levels of clonal expansion characterized partial responders at 0.1-3.0 mg/kg.

Sequencing used immunoSEQ multiplex PCR; TCRdb keeps in-frame clones, though not all of them. In the table there are approximately 50,000 clones, roughly nine tenths of which are singletons. V was clipped by 4 bases and J by 0 bases, with 7 bases between them. The CDR3 has 15 residues. CDR1 is MGHDK, CDR2 SYGVNS, per germline. This chain connects TRBV25-1 to TRBJ2-6, with a tentative D call TRBD1 (6 bases). The receptor comes from an adult with an advanced solid tumor such as melanoma, head and neck, liver or kidney cancer. Sequenced material: CD4+ or CD8+ T cells sorted from blood, taken in a trial of the OX40 agonist ivuxolimab. This CDR3 is CASSADSSGANVLTF. CDR3 coding DNA: TGTGCCAGCAGTGCGGACAGCTCTGGGGCCAACGTCCTGACTTTC.